The 21 T cell receptor beta chains below come from one sample, sequenced in a study of shared clonotypes between healthy human individuals (dated by TCRdb to the early 2020s). Library generation was performed with the immunoSEQ multiplex PCR assay. This immuneACCESS table, as held by TCRdb, lists in-frame sequences with V and J called but not all clones. Of the missing ones, under half trace to an unresolved V gene in checked studies; the others have no known cause. The sample table records about 2.2 million clones; under 95% of these occur just once. The top ten clones comprise about 1.8% of the sample. CD8 naive samples were obtained by positive selection for CCR7 among CD45RO-negative cells, yielding a CD45RA+CCR7+ population from which TemRA cells were excluded. The specimen sequenced was naive CD8+ T cells from PBMCs. The cell subset or site label of this sample denotes: CD45RA+CCR7+. Receptors originate from a young man in good health. Some clones in this sample may be carry-over from other donors' samples.

The chain employs TRBV7-9 and TRBJ2-1, with D perhaps TRBD2 (6 bases). The CDR3 length is 17 residues. Germline V CDR1 and CDR2: SEHNR, FQNEAQ (reference sequence). V lost 5 bases to trimming and J lost 7 bases, with 24 bases between them. In nucleotides, the CDR3 is TGTGCCAGCAGCCCAGGGCCTAGCGAGACTATTGGGAATGAGCAGTTCTTC. Its protein product is CASSPGPSETIGNEQFF. Full variable domain (outside the CDR3, taken from reference TRBV7-9 and TRBJ2-1): DTGVSQNPRHKITKRGQNVTFRCDPISEHNRLYWYRQTLGQGPEFLTYFQNEAQLEKSRLLSDRFSAERPKGSFSTLEIQRTEQGDSAMYLCASSPGPSETIGNEQFFGPGTRLTVL.

The chain couples TRBV7-2 to TRBJ2-7; 7 nucleotides line up with TRBD2. Losses at the gene ends were 5 bases for V and 1 base for J; bases not matched to a gene: 5. The length of the CDR3 is 14 residues. Germline CDR1 SGHTA, CDR2 FQGNSA. CDR3 region: CASSRVRESYEQYF. The CDR3 DNA is TGTGCCAGCAGCCGGGTGCGGGAGTCCTACGAGCAGTACTTC.

This rearrangement joins TRBV19 to TRBJ1-2; no firm D call. Germline V gene data show CDR1 as LNHDA and CDR2 as SQIVND (reference sequence). The CDR3 has 15 amino acids. The germline V and J ends were trimmed by 7 bases and 0 bases, with 15 bases remaining between them. DNA for the CDR3: TGTGCCAGTATCGCAACGGCCAGCGCTAACTATGGCTACACCTTC. Translated, it gives CASIATASANYGYTF. Looking up the rest from reference TRBV19 and TRBJ1-2 gives the full variable domain: DGGITQSPKYLFRKEGQNVTLSCEQNLNHDAMYWYRQDPGQGLRLIYYSQIVNDFQKGDIAEGYSVSREKKESFPLTVTSAQKNPTAFYLCASIATASANYGYTFGSGTRLTVV.

The rearrangement joins TRBV13 to TRBJ1-1; possibly TRBD1 for D (5 bases). The CDR3 runs 14 residues. The V and J ends lost 5 bases and 6 bases respectively, with 16 bases between them. CDR1 and CDR2 (germline): PRHDT, FYEKMQ (reference sequence). The CDR3 DNA reads TGTGCCAGCAGCCCCCGGATTACGACAGCTGAAGCTTTCTTT. Its protein product is CASSPRITTAEAFF.

As regards this clone: Other DNA sequences of this sample code for an identical CDR3. V gene TRBV6-6 combines with J gene TRBJ1-1; the D is unclear. This CDR3 comprises 11 residues. V lost 7 bases to trimming and J lost 6 bases, with 9 bases between them. In germline, CDR1 is MNHNY, CDR2 SVGAGI (reference sequence). This CDR3 is CASTPGAEAFF. Here the CDR3 DNA reads TGTGCCAGCACCCCGGGCGCTGAAGCTTTCTTT.

In this sample, this clone turned up a few times. Distinct nucleotide sequences in the sample also encode this CDR3. V and J are TRBV4-1 and TRBJ2-3; D not resolved. Germline V lookup: CDR1 MGHRA, CDR2 YSYEKL. V lost 1 base and J 4 bases, leaving 6 bases between the germline ends. There are 13 residues in the CDR3. The CDR3 is CASSQVGSDTQYF. For the CDR3, the DNA is TGCGCCAGCAGCCAAGTAGGTTCAGATACGCAGTATTTT.

A note on this clone: Other DNA sequences in the sample encode the same CDR3. The chain combines TRBV27 with TRBJ2-7, with 9 bases identical to TRBD2. Germline CDR1 is MNHEY and CDR2 is SMNVEV (reference sequence). The CDR3 consists of 14 residues. Trimming removed 3 bases from V and 1 base from J; junction bases left unmatched: 1. In DNA, the CDR3 is TGTGCCAGCAGTTTCGGACTAGCGTCCTACGAGCAGTACTTC. Protein product: CASSFGLASYEQYF.

The rearrangement links TRBV6-5 to TRBJ2-1; 8 positions match TRBD2. CDR1 and CDR2 (germline): MNHEY, SVGAGI. V dropped 10 bases and J dropped 4; count of bases not matched to a gene: 9. This CDR3 spans 14 amino acids. CDR3 nucleotides: TGTGCCACAGCCGCGGGACTAGTTTACAATGAGCAGTTCTTC. Translating it yields CATAAGLVYNEQFF.

The gene calls are TRBV2 and TRBJ2-2; no clear D gene. The V gene lost 8 bases and the J gene lost 3 bases, with 10 bases spanning the gap. The length of the CDR3 is 13 residues. Germline CDR1 is SNHLY and CDR2 is FYNNEI. The CDR3 DNA is TGTGCCAGCTTAGGGTCTGACACCGGGGAGCTGTTTTTT. Translated, it gives CASLGSDTGELFF.

The CDR3, as DNA: TGTGCCAGCAGCCCCGATCAGGGAGCCAATCAGCCCCAGCATTTT. It encodes CASSPDQGANQPQHF. The chain employs TRBV7-9 and TRBJ1-5, with D possibly TRBD1 on 5 matching bases. V lost 5 bases and J lost 3, with 14 bases in between. The germline gives CDR1 SEHNR, CDR2 FQNEAQ (reference sequence). The CDR3 sequence is 15 residues long. The variable domain in full, with the rest retrieved from reference TRBV7-9 and TRBJ1-5, is DTGVSQNPRHKITKRGQNVTFRCDPISEHNRLYWYRQTLGQGPEFLTYFQNEAQLEKSRLLSDRFSAERPKGSFSTLEIQRTEQGDSAMYLCASSPDQGANQPQHFGDGTRLSIL.

The J gene is TRBJ2-1, the V gene TRBV7-9; tentative D call: TRBD1 (6 bases). Trimming stripped 7 bases from V and 5 bases from J, with 12 bases between. The CDR3 loop spans 13 amino acids. Germline V gene sequence: CDR1 SEHNR, CDR2 FQNEAQ (reference sequence). The DNA of the CDR3 is TGTGCCAGCACCATGGGGGCGGACAATGAGCAGTTCTTC. It yields the protein CASTMGADNEQFF.

V gene TRBV5-5 combines with J gene TRBJ2-2; D possibly corresponds to TRBD1 (5 bases). V lost 2 bases and J lost 0, with 8 bases in between. The CDR3 loop spans 15 amino acids. The V gene's germline CDR1 is SGHKS and CDR2 YYEKEE (reference sequence). CDR3 protein: CASSFSRANTGELFF. The CDR3 DNA reads as TGTGCCAGCAGCTTTTCCAGGGCGAACACCGGGGAGCTGTTTTTT.

The gene calls are TRBV7-9 and TRBJ2-1; tentatively, D is TRBD2 (6 bases). V lost 0 bases to trimming and J lost 6 bases, with 18 bases between them. The CDR3 is made up of 17 amino acids. Germline V CDR1 and CDR2: SEHNR, FQNEAQ (reference sequence). The CDR3 nucleotides read TGTGCCAGCAGCTTAGCGCCACGGGGGTTGGTGTCCAATGAGCAGTTCTTC. This translates into CASSLAPRGLVSNEQFF.

This chain uses TRBV28 with TRBJ2-2; a possible D gene is TRBD1 (6 bases). Germline V lookup: CDR1 MDHEN, CDR2 SYDVKM. Deletions cut 1 base from V and 6 bases from J, with 21 bases between. This CDR3 has 18 residues. The CDR3 nucleotides read TGTGCCAGCAGTTTATTTGGGGGCGTCAAACGGCGTGCCGGGGAGCTGTTTTTT. It codes for CASSLFGGVKRRAGELFF.

This clone was picked up one time. The chain is built from TRBV27 and TRBJ1-5; 9 positions agree with TRBD1. Germline values: CDR1 MNHEY, CDR2 SMNVEV (reference sequence). The CDR3 covers 14 residues. V shed 8 bases, J shed 3 bases, and the junction held 5 bases outside the gene matches. The CDR3 sequence: CASADRGVNQPQHF. CDR3 coding DNA: TGTGCCAGCGCAGACAGGGGGGTCAATCAGCCCCAGCATTTT.

The chain employs TRBV29-1 and TRBJ2-1; D tentatively fits TRBD1 or TRBD2 (5 bases each). The CDR3 covers 14 residues. The V and J ends lost 5 bases and 4 bases respectively, with 15 bases between them. Germline V lookup: CDR1 SQVTM, CDR2 ANQGSEA. The CDR3 here is CSVRSGTLYNEQFF. CDR3 nucleotide sequence: TGCAGCGTTCGTTCCGGGACCCTGTACAATGAGCAGTTCTTC.

This chain connects TRBV9 to TRBJ2-3, with D perhaps TRBD2 (5 bases). The CDR3 runs to 19 residues. The V end lost 3 bases, the J end lost 3 bases, and 26 bases lay between the germline ends. The germline gives CDR1 SGDLS, CDR2 YYNGEE. This CDR3 is CASSESPWRDSEVTDTQYF. CDR3 DNA sequence: TGTGCCAGCAGCGAGAGCCCGTGGAGAGATAGCGAGGTAACAGATACGCAGTATTTT.

The chain has TRBV9 and TRBJ2-1; unclear D gene. This CDR3 is 15 amino acids long. Germline-derived CDR1 and CDR2 are SGDLS and YYNGEE. With 0 bases removed from V and 2 bases from J, the gap between germline ends came to 9 bases. The CDR3 region is CASSVDVGPYNEQFF. In DNA form, the CDR3 reads TGTGCCAGCAGCGTAGATGTGGGCCCCTACAATGAGCAGTTCTTC.

This clone appeared a single time. The J gene is TRBJ2-7, the V gene TRBV5-1; D is uncertain. The CDR3 covers 15 residues. Germline CDR1 is SGHRS and CDR2 is YFSETQ. Trimming left V 2 bases short and J 3 bases short, with 15 bases between. DNA for the CDR3: TGCGCCAGCAGCTTTTTAAGCTCGGGCAGCTACGAGCAGTACTTC. It codes for CASSFLSSGSYEQYF.

V usage is TRBV2 and J usage is TRBJ1-1; unclear D gene. CDR3 length: 16 amino acids. Germline CDR1 SNHLY, CDR2 FYNNEI. Trimming stripped 1 base from V and 5 bases from J, with 17 bases between. CDR3 DNA: TGTGCCAGCAGTGAAGAGATGGAAGGGATGGGGACTGAAGCTTTCTTT. Amino acids: CASSEEMEGMGTEAFF.

The chain uses TRBV27 and TRBJ2-2; 8 bases align to TRBD1. The CDR3 is 16 amino acids. V shed 6 bases and J 5 bases; nucleotides not matched to a gene: 11. Germline V gene data show CDR1 as MNHEY and CDR2 as SMNVEV (reference sequence). The CDR3 here is CASSLQGAPLTGELFF. In DNA, the CDR3 is TGTGCCAGCAGCCTGCAGGGGGCCCCTCTGACCGGGGAGCTGTTTTTT.